Listed below are T cell receptor beta chains from one sample, sequenced in a study of beta chain features in type 1 diabetes. Here immunoSEQ multiplex PCR was the method, and the copy in TCRdb shows in-frame clones only, minus some. The sample gives about 160,000 clones, over 9% of which show up once; 0.5% is in the top ten. Input material: central memory CD4+ T cells from blood. Receptors originate from a man aged 25-40 years with type 1 diabetes. The CDR3 runs from the conserved cysteine through the conserved F or W. The order of the fields is D gene, V gene, J gene, clone size, CDR3 DNA, CDR3 protein. The D gene is left open where the match is weak. Size is omitted from some rows. Given values are once, few, many or a class for expanded clones.

TRBD1,TRBV19,TRBJ2-3,NA,TGTGCCAGTAGTCCAACGACAGGGCCGATGCTAGATACGCAGTATTTT,CASSPTTGPMLDTQYF
NA,TRBV6-5,TRBJ1-3,NA,TGTGCCAGCAGGGAGGGAAACACCATATATTTT,CASREGNTIYF
TRBD2,TRBV7-9,TRBJ2-3,few,TGTGCCAGCAGCTTTCTTAGCGGGAGGTCAGATACGCAGTATTTT,CASSFLSGRSDTQYF
TRBD1,TRBV4-3,TRBJ1-2,few,TGCGCCAGCAGCCACCGACAGGGAATTTCCTCTGGCTACACCTTC,CASSHRQGISSGYTF
NA,TRBV28,TRBJ2-1,few,TGTGCCAGCAGTTCTGGACTCGTAGGCAATGAGCAGTTCTTC,CASSSGLVGNEQFF
NA,TRBV28,TRBJ2-2,few,TGTGCCAGCAGGCTGGTTACAACAGTCTCGTCCGGGGAGCTGTTTTTT,CASRLVTTVSSGELFF
NA,TRBV19,TRBJ1-5,NA,TGTGCCAGTAGTATCAGGACAGATTTGGGTCAGCCCCAGCATTTT,CASSIRTDLGQPQHF
NA,TRBV5-1,TRBJ1-5,NA,TGCGCCAGCAGCCCGGCGTTGGGGCGCAATCAGCCCCAGCATTTT,CASSPALGRNQPQHF
TRBD2,TRBV19,TRBJ2-1,many,TGTGCCAGTAGTATTACCGGGACTAGCGGCAATGAGCAGTTCTTC,CASSITGTSGNEQFF
NA,TRBV19,TRBJ1-1,few,TGTGCCAGTAGTGCGGGGCGGACAGAAGCTTTCTTT,CASSAGRTEAFF
TRBD2,TRBV14,TRBJ2-7,few,TGTGCCAGCAGCCCCCGGGGGGACTACCCCTCCTACGAGCAGTACTTC,CASSPRGDYPSYEQYF
TRBD2,TRBV9,TRBJ2-7,few,TGTGCCAGCAGCGTAGGACTAGCGGGAGGATACGAGCAGTACTTC,CASSVGLAGGYEQYF
TRBD2,TRBV5-1,TRBJ2-3,few,TGCGCCAGCAGCTTGGGGACTAGCGGGAGTTCAGATACGCAGTATTTT,CASSLGTSGSSDTQYF
TRBD2,TRBV2,TRBJ2-2,few,TGTGCCATCCCGGGGGGGAGGAACCGGAACACCGGGGAGCTGTTTTTT,CAIPGGRNRNTGELFF
NA,TRBV11-1,TRBJ2-7,many,TGTGCCAGCAGCTCAGGCTTTAGCTCCTACGAGCAGTACTTC,CASSSGFSSYEQYF
NA,TRBV19,TRBJ1-2,few,TGTGCCAGTAGACAAGGACAGAACTTCTATGGCTACACCTTC,CASRQGQNFYGYTF
NA,TRBV18,TRBJ1-1,NA,TGTGCCAGCTCACCACCGTCGGGTAACACTGAAGCTTTCTTT,CASSPPSGNTEAFF
TRBD1,TRBV28,TRBJ1-5,NA,TGTGCCAGCAGTTGGACAGGGCCCCTCCGTCCCCAGCATTTT,CASSWTGPLRPQHF
TRBD1,TRBV10-3,TRBJ1-1,NA,TGTGCCATCAGTCCCTCCGGACAGGGTGCTGAAGCTTTCTTT,CAISPSGQGAEAFF
NA,TRBV30,TRBJ2-2,few,TGTGCCTGGAGTGTAGAGGCCCGCTCCGGGGAGCTGTTTTTT,CAWSVEARSGELFF
NA,TRBV11-1,TRBJ2-1,NA,TGTGCCAGCAGTTCTAGGGGGAGCTCCTACAATGAGCAGTTCTTC,CASSSRGSSYNEQFF
TRBD1,TRBV15,TRBJ2-7,few,TGTGCCACCAGCAGAGCCGGGACAGGGTTTGACGAGCAGTACTTC,CATSRAGTGFDEQYF
NA,TRBV28,TRBJ2-7,few,TGTGCCAGCAGTTTCGGCAGACTCTACGAGCAGTACTTC,CASSFGRLYEQYF
NA,TRBV15,TRBJ2-3,NA,TGTGCCACCAGCAGAGCTCAGGGCAGAGATACGCAGTATTTT,CATSRAQGRDTQYF
NA,TRBV30,TRBJ2-5,few,TGTGCCTGGAGCGGCACCGGGCGGGGAGAGACCCAGTACTTC,CAWSGTGRGETQYF
NA,TRBV7-2,TRBJ2-1,few,TGTGCCAGCAGCTCAGGAGGCTACAATGAGCAGTTCTTC,CASSSGGYNEQFF
TRBD1,TRBV28,TRBJ2-5,NA,TGTGCCAGCAGCCGACTTATAGGGACAGAAGTCCAAGAGACCCAGTACTTC,CASSRLIGTEVQETQYF
NA,TRBV7-2,TRBJ2-5,few,TGTGCCAGCAGGGGTAGGGGGGGTACGGAGACCCAGTACTTC,CASRGRGGTETQYF
TRBD2,TRBV5-1,TRBJ2-3,NA,TGCGCCAGCAGGCCCGGGACTAGCGGGAGGGGAGATACGCAGTATTTT,CASRPGTSGRGDTQYF
TRBD1,TRBV29-1,TRBJ2-7,NA,TGCATTAGGGACAGGGGGCTTTACGAGCAGTACTTC,CIRDRGLYEQYF
NA,TRBV4-1,TRBJ1-2,NA,TGCGCCAGCAGCCAAACACGGAGCTATGGCTATACCTTC,CASSQTRSYGYTF
TRBD2,TRBV30,TRBJ2-5,few,TGTGCCTGGACTAGCGGGAGTCAGACCCAGTACTTC,CAWTSGSQTQYF
TRBD1,TRBV10-3,TRBJ2-5,NA,TGTGCCAGCAGTCTCCTGCTCATCAAGGACAGGGGGCAAGAGACCCAGTACTTC,CASSLLLIKDRGQETQYF
NA,TRBV4-3,TRBJ2-3,NA,TGCGCCAGCAGCCAAGATCGTACTCGCACAGATACGCAGTATTTT,CASSQDRTRTDTQYF
NA,TRBV9,TRBJ2-1,few,TGTGCCAGCAGCGCCCAAACCGCGTACAATGAGCAGTTCTTC,CASSAQTAYNEQFF
NA,TRBV2,TRBJ2-2,NA,TGTGCCAGCACTATCAGGGTCCCCGGGGAGCTGTTTTTT,CASTIRVPGELFF
NA,TRBV9,TRBJ1-3,NA,TGTGCCAGCAGCGTAGGCACGAGCTCTGGAAACACCATATATTTT,CASSVGTSSGNTIYF
NA,TRBV28,TRBJ2-1,few,TGTGCCAGCAGTCCCCGGGACTCCACTTACAATGAGCAGTTCTTC,CASSPRDSTYNEQFF
TRBD1,TRBV11-2,TRBJ2-7,NA,TGTGCCAGCAGCTTAGGAAGGGGGCAGGGCCTCTCCTACGAGCAGTACTTC,CASSLGRGQGLSYEQYF
TRBD2,TRBV11-1,TRBJ2-7,NA,TGTGCCAGCAGCAAAAGGACTAGCGGGCCTGAGGAGCAGTACTTC,CASSKRTSGPEEQYF
NA,TRBV30,TRBJ1-2,few,TGTGCCTGGACTAGGACAAGCAATAACTATGGCTACACCTTC,CAWTRTSNNYGYTF
NA,TRBV9,TRBJ2-1,few,TGTGCCAGCAGCGTAGACTACCAAAGCGATGAGCAGTTCTTC,CASSVDYQSDEQFF
TRBD2,TRBV6-5,TRBJ2-7,few,TGTGCCAGCAGTTACTCGACCGGACTAGCGGTCGCGCAGTACTTC,CASSYSTGLAVAQYF
NA,TRBV11-1,TRBJ2-6,few,TGTGCCAGCAGCTCTGCCGGGGGTGGGGCCAACGTCCTGACTTTC,CASSSAGGGANVLTF
TRBD2,TRBV7-3,TRBJ2-1,NA,TGTGCCAGCAGCTCGTGGACTAGCGGGAGTCTCAATGAGCAGTTCTTC,CASSSWTSGSLNEQFF
TRBD1,TRBV27,TRBJ2-7,few,TGTGCCAGCAGTCCCCGAGGGACAGGGCGCTCCTACGAGCAGTACTTC,CASSPRGTGRSYEQYF
NA,TRBV9,TRBJ1-5,NA,TGTGCCAGCAGCGTAGACGGGGGAAATCAGCCCCAGCATTTT,CASSVDGGNQPQHF
NA,TRBV7-3,TRBJ2-5,NA,TGTGCCAGCAGCTCCGCTAGAGGGGAGACCCAGTACTTC,CASSSARGETQYF
TRBD1,TRBV19,TRBJ2-7,few,TGTGCCAGTAGTTCCCCGGGGACAGACAAACCCTACGAGCAGTACTTC,CASSSPGTDKPYEQYF